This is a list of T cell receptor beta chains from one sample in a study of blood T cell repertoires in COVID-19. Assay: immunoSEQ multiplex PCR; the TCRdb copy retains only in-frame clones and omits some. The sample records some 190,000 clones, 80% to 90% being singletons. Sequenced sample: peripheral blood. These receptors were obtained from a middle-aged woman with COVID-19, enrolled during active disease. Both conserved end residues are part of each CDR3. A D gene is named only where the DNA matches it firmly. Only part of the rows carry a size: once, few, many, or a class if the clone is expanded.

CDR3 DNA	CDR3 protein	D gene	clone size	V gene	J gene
TGTGCCAGCTCACCATACGTGTCGGCAGGGTCTAACTATGGCTACACCTTC	CASSPYVSAGSNYGYTF	.	.	TRBV18	TRBJ1-2
TGTGCCAGCAGTAGCCGGCTAGACTCCGGGGAGCTGTTTTTT	CASSSRLDSGELFF	.	.	TRBV6-2/TRBV6-3	TRBJ2-2
TGTGCCAGCAGCCAACAAATAGCCCAAGAGACCCAGTACTTC	CASSQQIAQETQYF	.	.	TRBV5-4	TRBJ2-5
TGTGCCAGCAGCCCACAGCCTAACTATGGCTACACCTTC	CASSPQPNYGYTF	.	few	TRBV9	TRBJ1-2
TGCAGCGTTGATACCGGGTTTTTT	CSVDTGFF	.	.	TRBV29-1	TRBJ1-4
TGTGCCAGCACCGCTTGGTCAACAAGGGGCGGGGAGCTGTTTTTT	CASTAWSTRGGELFF	.	.	TRBV28	TRBJ2-2
TGTGCCAGCAGCCTGTATACCGGGGAGCTGTTTTTT	CASSLYTGELFF	.	few	TRBV3-1/TRBV3-2	TRBJ2-2
TGTGCCAGCAGCACCGGGACAGGGAACTACGAGCAGTACTTC	CASSTGTGNYEQYF	TRBD1	.	TRBV6-5	TRBJ2-7
TGTGCCGGGTCTGGGACAGGCCGGCTCTATTATGGCTACACCTTC	CAGSGTGRLYYGYTF	TRBD1	few	TRBV6-5	TRBJ1-2
TGTGCCAGCAGCTGGGGACTGGGAGGAACTGAAGCTTTCTTT	CASSWGLGGTEAFF	.	.	TRBV7-9	TRBJ1-1
TGTGCCAGCAGCCAGGCACCTAGCGGGGGGGCGGAAGATACGCAGTATTTT	CASSQAPSGGAEDTQYF	TRBD2	once	TRBV4-2	TRBJ2-3
TGTGCCAGCAGTCTCGACAGGGGACTTTACAATGAGCAGTTCTTC	CASSLDRGLYNEQFF	TRBD1	once	TRBV6-4	TRBJ2-1
TGCGCCAGCAGCCAATTACTAGCGGGAAACGAGCAGTACTTC	CASSQLLAGNEQYF	TRBD2	.	TRBV4-1	TRBJ2-7
TGTGCCAGCAGTGAGAGCTACTATGGCTACACCTTC	CASSESYYGYTF	.	.	TRBV6-1	TRBJ1-2
TGTGCCAGCGAAGGCCCGGCTAGTGAAGCTTTCTTT	CASEGPASEAFF	.	.	TRBV6-5	TRBJ1-1
TGTGCCAGCAGTGAAGTTGAGGATGGAGGGTCAGATACGCAGTATTTT	CASSEVEDGGSDTQYF	.	.	TRBV6-1	TRBJ2-3
TGCAGCGCGTACCAGGGGACTGAAGCTTTCTTT	CSAYQGTEAFF	.	.	TRBV29-1	TRBJ1-1
TGCGCCAGCAGCTTGGCGACTAGCGGGTACAATGAGCAGTTCTTC	CASSLATSGYNEQFF	TRBD2	.	TRBV5-1	TRBJ2-1
TGTGCCAGCAGCGTAGGTCAAGCGGGAATTGGTACGCAGTATTTT	CASSVGQAGIGTQYF	TRBD2	.	TRBV9	TRBJ2-3
TGTGCCTGGAGGGCCAAAGGGGTACATCAGCCCCAGCATTTT	CAWRAKGVHQPQHF	.	.	TRBV30	TRBJ1-5
TGTGCCAGCAGCCGGGGAGGCGTGGGAGCGACCAAGGAGCAGTACTTC	CASSRGGVGATKEQYF	.	.	TRBV3-1/TRBV3-2	TRBJ2-7
TGTGCCAGCTCACCGGCCTCCGGGGAGCAGTTCTTC	CASSPASGEQFF	.	.	TRBV18	TRBJ2-1